The 5 T cell receptor beta chains listed next were all sequenced from one sample in a study of blood T cell repertoires in COVID-19. Generated by immunoSEQ multiplex PCR, the TCRdb table keeps only in-frame clones and is missing some. Of about 89,000 clones in the sample, approximately 80% were seen once. Sequencing input: peripheral blood. The source is a woman of 80 years or more with acute or convalescent COVID-19.

This clone was found once. The CDR3 region is CASSVASRGATGELFF. The DNA for the CDR3 is TGTGCCAGCAGCGTCGCATCCCGTGGGGCCACCGGGGAGCTGTTTTTT. The chain uses TRBV9 and TRBJ2-2; D possibly corresponds to TRBD1 (5 bases). Germline V gene data show CDR1 as SGDLS and CDR2 as YYNGEE. The CDR3 spans 16 residues. V lost 2 bases to trimming and J lost 4 bases, with 15 bases between them.

V and J are TRBV7-9 and TRBJ1-6, with 7 bases matching TRBD1. In germline, CDR1 is SEHNR, CDR2 FQNEAQ (reference sequence). This CDR3 comprises 15 residues. J gave up 6 bases and V 1 base, and 3 bases lay outside the gene matches. The CDR3 loop is CASSLGGQRNSPLHF. Here the CDR3 DNA reads TGTGCCAGCAGCTTAGGGGGACAGCGTAATTCACCCCTCCACTTT.

The genes are TRBV5-1 and TRBJ2-3, with D possibly matching TRBD2 (5 bases). The CDR3 covers 16 residues. In germline, CDR1 is SGHRS, CDR2 YFSETQ. V was clipped by 0 bases and J by 0 bases, with 11 bases between them. CDR3 amino acids: CASSLGLGDSTDTQYF. In DNA form, the CDR3 reads TGCGCCAGCAGCTTGGGATTGGGAGATAGCACAGATACGCAGTATTTT.

V and J are TRBV5-6 and TRBJ1-5, with TRBD1 matching 12 bases. The length of the CDR3 is 16 residues. Germline V lookup: CDR1 SGHDT, CDR2 YYEEEE. V gave up 4 bases and J gave up 6 bases; unmatched junction bases: 8. For the CDR3, the DNA is TGTGCCAGCAGCCGGGACAGGGGGCGGGATGGTCAGCCCCAGCATTTT. It specifies CASSRDRGRDGQPQHF.

This clone has just one count. The rearrangement uses TRBV19 and TRBJ2-3; D gene ambiguous. The germline gives CDR1 LNHDA, CDR2 SQIVND (reference sequence). The V end lost 6 bases, the J end lost 0 bases, and 7 bases lay between the germline ends. CDR3 length equals 13 residues. The CDR3 is CASSLSSTDTQYF. CDR3 in DNA: TGTGCCAGTAGCCTCTCTAGCACAGATACGCAGTATTTT.